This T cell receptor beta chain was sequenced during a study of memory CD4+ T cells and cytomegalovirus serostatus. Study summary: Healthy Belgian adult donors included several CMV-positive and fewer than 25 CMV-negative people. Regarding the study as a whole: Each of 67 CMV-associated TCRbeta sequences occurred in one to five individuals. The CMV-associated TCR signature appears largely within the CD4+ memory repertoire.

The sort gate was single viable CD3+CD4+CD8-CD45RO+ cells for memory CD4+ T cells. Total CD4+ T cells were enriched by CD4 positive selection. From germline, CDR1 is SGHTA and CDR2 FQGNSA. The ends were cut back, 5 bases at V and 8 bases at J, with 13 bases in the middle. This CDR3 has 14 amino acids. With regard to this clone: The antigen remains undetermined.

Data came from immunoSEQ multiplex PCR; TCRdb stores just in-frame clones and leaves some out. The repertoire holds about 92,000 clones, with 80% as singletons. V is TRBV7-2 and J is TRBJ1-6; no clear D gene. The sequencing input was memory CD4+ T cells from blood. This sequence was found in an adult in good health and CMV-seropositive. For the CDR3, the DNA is TGTGCCAGCAGCCCCCAGTCTTTAGATTCACCCCTCCACTTT. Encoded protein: CASSPQSLDSPLHF.